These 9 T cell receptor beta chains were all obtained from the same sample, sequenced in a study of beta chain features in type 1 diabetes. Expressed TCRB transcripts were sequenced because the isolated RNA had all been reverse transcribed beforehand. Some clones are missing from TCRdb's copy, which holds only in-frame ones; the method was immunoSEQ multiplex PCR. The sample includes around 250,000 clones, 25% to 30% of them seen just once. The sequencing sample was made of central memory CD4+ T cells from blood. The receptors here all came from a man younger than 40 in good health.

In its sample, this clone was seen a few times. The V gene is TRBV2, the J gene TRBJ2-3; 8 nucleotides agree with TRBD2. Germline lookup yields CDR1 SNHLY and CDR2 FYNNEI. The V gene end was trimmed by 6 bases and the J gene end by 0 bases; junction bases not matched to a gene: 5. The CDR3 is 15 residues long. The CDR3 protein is CASRPSGSSTDTQYF. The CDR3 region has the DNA TGTGCCAGCAGACCTAGCGGGTCCAGCACAGATACGCAGTATTTT. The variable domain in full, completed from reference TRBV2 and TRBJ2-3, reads EPEVTQTPSHQVTQMGQEVILRCVPISNHLYFYWYRQILGQKVEFLVSFYNNEISEKSEIFDDQFSVERPDGSNFTLKIRSTKLEDSAMYFCASRPSGSSTDTQYFGPGTRLTVL.

CDR3 sequence (DNA): TGTGCCAGCAGTTCAGGTGGGCGAAGTTATACTGAAGCTTTCTTT. Translated, it gives CASSSGGRSYTEAFF. The chain is built from TRBV27 and TRBJ1-1; D not resolved. V dropped 4 bases and J dropped 5 bases, with 17 bases sitting between them. The CDR3 spans 15 residues. Per the germline V gene, CDR1 is MNHEY and CDR2 is SMNVEV (reference sequence).

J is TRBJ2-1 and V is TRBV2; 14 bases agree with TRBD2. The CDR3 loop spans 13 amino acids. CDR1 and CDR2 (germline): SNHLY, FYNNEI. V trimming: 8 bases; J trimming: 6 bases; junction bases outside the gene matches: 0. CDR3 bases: TGTGCCAGCGGGACTAGCGGGAGCAATGAGCAGTTCTTC. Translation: CASGTSGSNEQFF. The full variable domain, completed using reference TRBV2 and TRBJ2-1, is EPEVTQTPSHQVTQMGQEVILRCVPISNHLYFYWYRQILGQKVEFLVSFYNNEISEKSEIFDDQFSVERPDGSNFTLKIRSTKLEDSAMYFCASGTSGSNEQFFGPGTRLTVL.

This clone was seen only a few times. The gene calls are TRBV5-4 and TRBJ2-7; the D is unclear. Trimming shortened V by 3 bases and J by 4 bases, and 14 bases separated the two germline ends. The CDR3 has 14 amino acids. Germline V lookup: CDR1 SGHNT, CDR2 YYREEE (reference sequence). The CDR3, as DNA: TGTGCCAGCAGCTCTCCGGCAGAGACTTACGAGCAGTACTTC. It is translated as CASSSPAETYEQYF.

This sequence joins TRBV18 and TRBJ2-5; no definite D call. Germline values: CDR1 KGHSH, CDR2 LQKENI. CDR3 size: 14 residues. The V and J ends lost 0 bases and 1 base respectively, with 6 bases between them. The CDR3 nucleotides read TGTGCCAGCTCACCACCAGGAATCCAAGAGACCCAGTACTTC. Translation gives CASSPPGIQETQYF.

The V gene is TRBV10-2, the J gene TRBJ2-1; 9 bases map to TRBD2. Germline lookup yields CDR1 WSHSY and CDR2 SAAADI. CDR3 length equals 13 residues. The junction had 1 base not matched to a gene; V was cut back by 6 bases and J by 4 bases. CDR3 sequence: CASRSGRYNEQFF. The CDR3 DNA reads TGCGCCAGCAGAAGCGGGAGGTACAATGAGCAGTTCTTC.

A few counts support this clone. The CDR3 loop is CASSLDPGYEQYF. The CDR3 nucleotides read TGTGCCAGCAGCTTAGATCCGGGCTACGAGCAGTACTTC. The rearrangement joins TRBV11-3 to TRBJ2-7; no clear D gene. The CDR3 is 13 amino acids. CDR1 SGHNT and CDR2 YENEEA come from the germline V gene. Trimming stripped 0 bases from V and 3 bases from J, with 6 bases between. Filled out from reference TRBV11-3 and TRBJ2-7, the complete variable domain reads EAGVVQSPRYKIIEKKQPVAFWCNPISGHNTLYWYLQNLGQGPELLIRYENEEAVDDSQLPKDRFSAERLKGVDSTLKIQPAELGDSAVYLCASSLDPGYEQYFGPGTRLTVT.

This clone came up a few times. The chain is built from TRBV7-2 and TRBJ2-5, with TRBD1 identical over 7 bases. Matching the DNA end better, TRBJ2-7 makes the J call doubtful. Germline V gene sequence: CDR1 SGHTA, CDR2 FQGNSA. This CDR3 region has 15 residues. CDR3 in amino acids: CASSFSGDRNYEQYF. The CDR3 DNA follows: TGTGCCAGCAGCTTTAGTGGGGACAGAAATTACGAGCAGTACTTC.

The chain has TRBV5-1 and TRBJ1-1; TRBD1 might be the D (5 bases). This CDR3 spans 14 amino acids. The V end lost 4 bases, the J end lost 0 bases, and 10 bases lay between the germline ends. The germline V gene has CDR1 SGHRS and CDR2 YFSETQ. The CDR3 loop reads CASSLGTVNTEAFF. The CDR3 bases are TGCGCCAGCAGCCTGGGGACCGTGAACACTGAAGCTTTCTTT.